This T cell receptor beta chain was retrieved from a study of CD8 T cells in ankylosing spondylitis. Libraries of TCR beta came from quantitative 5'-RACE with molecular barcodes. TCRdb called the 5' RACE reads again in MiXCR, with one record for every CDR3 protein. Of about 480,000 distinct CDR3 sequences in the sample, roughly a sixth are singletons; the top ten hold over 0.9%. This clonotype showed up just a few times. What it recognizes is unknown. General observations from the study: Disease-linked clones reportedly showed significant enrichment in matched ankylosing spondylitis synovial fluid. Made up of about eight highly homologous variants, a TCR beta motif appeared characteristic of ankylosing spondylitis blood.

This CDR3 spans 14 amino acids. Per the germline V gene, CDR1 is LGHDT and CDR2 is YNNKEL (reference sequence). The V gene lost 3 bases and the J gene lost 2 bases, with 8 bases spanning the gap. Sequenced input: blood, either unsorted or a sorted T cell fraction (not recorded which). The chain links TRBV3-1 to TRBJ2-1; D not certain. The source is a male donor with ankylosing spondylitis. The CDR3 region is CASSHEVTYNEQFF. CDR3 nucleotides: TGTGCCAGCAGCCACGAGGTAACCTACAATGAGCAGTTCTTC.